The text below deals with one TCR beta chain. This clonotype was seen ten or more times. Its target antigen remains unknown. Qualities for individual bases were not recorded, and no much larger clone is one base off. This record belongs to a study of response to subunit inactivated influenza vaccine (dated by TCRdb to between 2018 and 2020). Regarding the complete study: To follow how T cells responded to a trivalent subunit inactivated influenza vaccine, the researchers relied on deep quantitative profiling of the T cell receptor repertoire. Beyond this particular receptor, the publication reports: The authors proposed that each seasonal influenza vaccination may bring in only a limited number of new T cells.

Preparation of the library involved RT-PCR. Sequencing was performed on an Illumina HiSeq 2500. The public reads were run again by TCRdb, first through fastp at Q25 and then through MiXCR, and only productive beta chains were kept. Merged by CDR3 protein, the rows form single entries marked with the most common genes and DNA. The sample profile shows 200,000 to 300,000 distinct CDR3 sequences; 10% to 15% of them were found once. The ten top clones hold 7.8% of the sample. Trimming at the junction amounts to 4 bases on V and 2 bases on J, and the germline ends lie 19 bases apart. There are 16 amino acids in the CDR3, from cysteine to phenylalanine inclusive. The only DNA kept is the CDR3, 48 bases in frame from the first base. Based on the germline V gene, the CDR1 and CDR2 sequences are SQVTM and ANQGSEA.

The rearranged segments are TRBV29-1 and TRBJ2-3; D gene: possibly TRBD1, on 6 matching bases. This TCR was sampled from a man aged 50 to 59 who received an inactivated influenza vaccine. Donor details come from another sample of the same person, matched by shared clones. The sequenced sample was non-naive T cells sorted from PBMCs, obtained around two weeks before vaccination. The cell subset or site label, read with the paper, signifies: memory T cell fraction. CDR3 reads: CSVAVGYSGVTDTQYF. The sequenced DNA: TGCAGCGTTGCCGTTGGATATTCAGGGGTCACAGATACGCAGTATTTT.